This TCR beta chain was sequenced for a study of T cell repertoires in cytomegalovirus infection. Study as a whole: Public TCR beta signatures marked donors with CMV infection and the matching HLA.

TCRdb reprocessed the reads via MiXCR and lists one record per CDR3 protein. The table lists hundreds of thousands of distinct CDR3 sequences, roughly a third of them singletons. V was cut by 0 bases and J by 6 bases, with 12 bases left in between. Looked up from germline, CDR1 is MNHEY and CDR2 is SMNVEV (reference sequence). This CDR3 is built from 15 residues. This clonotype has a single count. The antigen is undetermined. The input for sequencing was cultured PBMCs, taken from culture after CMV antigen stimulation. The rearrangement links TRBV27 to TRBJ2-1; D not resolved. The origin of this receptor is a human donor in good health (CMV status not recorded). Some clones in this sample may be carry-over from other donors' samples. Written as DNA, the CDR3 is TGTGCCAGCAGTTTATCCCCCCGACGCAGCAATGAGCAGTTCTTC. It yields the protein CASSLSPRRSNEQFF.